Listed below are T cell receptor beta chains from one sample, sequenced in a study of OX40 agonist ivuxolimab in advanced cancers. Libraries were prepared by immunoSEQ multiplex PCR; TCRdb keeps only in-frame clonotypes and omits some of them. The table lists some 110,000 clones, over 85% of them singletons. The sequenced sample was CD4+ or CD8+ T cells sorted from blood, obtained in a trial of the OX40 agonist ivuxolimab. These receptors were obtained from an adult with an advanced solid tumor such as melanoma, head and neck, liver or kidney cancer. Each CDR3 is given with its conserved first and last residue. The order of the fields is clone size, J gene, D gene, V gene, CDR3 DNA, CDR3 protein. A D gene is named only where the DNA matches it firmly. The size entry is marked missing in some rows and otherwise reads once, few, many or a size class.

clone size: -
J gene: TRBJ1-1
D gene: -
V gene: TRBV19
CDR3 DNA: TGTGCCAGTATCCCGAACGGGGGGTTTTCTATGAACACTGAAGCTTTCTTT
CDR3 protein: CASIPNGGFSMNTEAFF

clone size: -
J gene: TRBJ2-1
D gene: -
V gene: TRBV20-1
CDR3 DNA: TGCAGTGCAAGTTACAATGAGCAGTTCTTC
CDR3 protein: CSASYNEQFF

clone size: -
J gene: TRBJ1-3
D gene: -
V gene: TRBV5-4
CDR3 DNA: TGTGCCAGCAGCTTGGTCCAGCGCTCTGGAAACACCATATATTTT
CDR3 protein: CASSLVQRSGNTIYF

clone size: -
J gene: TRBJ1-4
D gene: TRBD1
V gene: TRBV6-1
CDR3 DNA: TGTGCCAGCAGTGAAGGGACAGGGAGTTTTTGGGAGGATGAAAAACTGTTTTTT
CDR3 protein: CASSEGTGSFWEDEKLFF

clone size: -
J gene: TRBJ1-5
D gene: TRBD1
V gene: TRBV28
CDR3 DNA: TGTGCCAGCAGCGAAAACAGGGGATATAGCAATCAGCCCCAGCATTTT
CDR3 protein: CASSENRGYSNQPQHF

clone size: -
J gene: TRBJ2-7
D gene: -
V gene: TRBV27
CDR3 DNA: TGTGCCAGCAGTTTATTCGGTTCTGGGGGTCCGTACGAGCAGTACTTC
CDR3 protein: CASSLFGSGGPYEQYF

clone size: -
J gene: TRBJ2-1
D gene: -
V gene: TRBV15
CDR3 DNA: TGTGCCACCAGCCAGCAGCAGGGTCCCTACAATGAGCAGTTCTTC
CDR3 protein: CATSQQQGPYNEQFF

clone size: -
J gene: TRBJ2-1
D gene: TRBD1
V gene: TRBV11-3
CDR3 DNA: TGTGCCAGCAGCTTAGGACAGGGACGTGAGCAGTTCTTC
CDR3 protein: CASSLGQGREQFF

clone size: -
J gene: TRBJ2-3
D gene: -
V gene: TRBV18
CDR3 DNA: TGTGCCAGCTCACCAGGGGGTAGTCTTATCACGCAGTATTTT
CDR3 protein: CASSPGGSLITQYF

clone size: -
J gene: TRBJ2-2
D gene: TRBD1
V gene: TRBV7-9
CDR3 DNA: TGTGCCAGCAGCTTAGCGCCCCGGACAGGGAAGGCCGGGGAGCTGTTTTTT
CDR3 protein: CASSLAPRTGKAGELFF

clone size: -
J gene: TRBJ1-1
D gene: -
V gene: TRBV19
CDR3 DNA: TGTGCCAGTAGTATGGACCAGGGCACTGAAGCTTTCTTT
CDR3 protein: CASSMDQGTEAFF

clone size: -
J gene: TRBJ2-1
D gene: -
V gene: TRBV5-4
CDR3 DNA: TGTGCCAGCAGCTTGGCCCGGCTAGGGGGTTACAATGAGCAGTTCTTC
CDR3 protein: CASSLARLGGYNEQFF

clone size: -
J gene: TRBJ1-1
D gene: -
V gene: TRBV7-3
CDR3 DNA: TGTGCCAGCAGCCGTGGGTCGAACACTGAAGCTTTCTTT
CDR3 protein: CASSRGSNTEAFF

clone size: -
J gene: TRBJ1-1
D gene: -
V gene: TRBV28
CDR3 DNA: TGTGCCAGCAGTTTATTGGGGGTAGGAAACACTGAAGCTTTCTTT
CDR3 protein: CASSLLGVGNTEAFF

clone size: once
J gene: TRBJ2-7
D gene: TRBD1
V gene: TRBV19
CDR3 DNA: TGTGCCAGTAGTACCCGGGACAGTACCTACGAGCAGTACTTC
CDR3 protein: CASSTRDSTYEQYF

clone size: once
J gene: TRBJ1-2
D gene: -
V gene: TRBV6-1
CDR3 DNA: TGTGCCAGCGAGGTGAAGAGGACAGTAGGCTACACCTTC
CDR3 protein: CASEVKRTVGYTF

clone size: -
J gene: TRBJ2-2
D gene: -
V gene: TRBV28
CDR3 DNA: TGTGCCAGCAGTTTGGTCGGCACCGGGGAGCTGTTTTTT
CDR3 protein: CASSLVGTGELFF

clone size: -
J gene: TRBJ1-5
D gene: -
V gene: TRBV6-1
CDR3 DNA: TGTGCCAGCAGTGAAGGGGGTTGGGGGCAGCATAGCAATCAGCCCCAGCATTTT
CDR3 protein: CASSEGGWGQHSNQPQHF

clone size: -
J gene: TRBJ2-1
D gene: TRBD2
V gene: TRBV2
CDR3 DNA: TGTGCCAGCAAGGGTAGCGGGGCGACACAGTTCTTC
CDR3 protein: CASKGSGATQFF

clone size: -
J gene: TRBJ2-3
D gene: -
V gene: TRBV5-1
CDR3 DNA: TGCGCCAGCAGCTCCGAGGACGGGAAGAGAGATACGCAGTATTTT
CDR3 protein: CASSSEDGKRDTQYF

clone size: few
J gene: TRBJ2-1
D gene: TRBD1
V gene: TRBV5-1
CDR3 DNA: TGCGCCAGCGGACAGGGTGATGAGCAGTTCTTC
CDR3 protein: CASGQGDEQFF

clone size: -
J gene: TRBJ2-3
D gene: TRBD1
V gene: TRBV5-6
CDR3 DNA: TGTGCCAGCAGCCGACCACAGGGGATTTCGACAGATACGCAGTATTTT
CDR3 protein: CASSRPQGISTDTQYF

clone size: -
J gene: TRBJ2-2
D gene: TRBD1
V gene: TRBV7-9
CDR3 DNA: TGTGCCAGCAGCCCTCAGGGGGCCAGGGCCGGGGAGCTGTTTTTT
CDR3 protein: CASSPQGARAGELFF

clone size: -
J gene: TRBJ1-1
D gene: -
V gene: TRBV6-6
CDR3 DNA: TGTGCCAGCAGCCCCGGGACTGAAGCTTTCTTT
CDR3 protein: CASSPGTEAFF

clone size: -
J gene: TRBJ1-1
D gene: TRBD1
V gene: TRBV4-1
CDR3 DNA: TGCGCCAGCAGCCAAGAACGGGGTAGGGGGCGATCGGAGGCTTTCTTT
CDR3 protein: CASSQERGRGRSEAFF

clone size: -
J gene: TRBJ2-5
D gene: -
V gene: TRBV7-2
CDR3 DNA: TGTGCCAGCAGCTTGACGGAGACCCAGTACTTC
CDR3 protein: CASSLTETQYF

clone size: once
J gene: TRBJ2-2
D gene: TRBD1
V gene: TRBV7-9
CDR3 DNA: TGTGCCAGCAGCTTCCTATCACTGGGACAGGGGAACACCGGGGAGCTGTTTTTT
CDR3 protein: CASSFLSLGQGNTGELFF

clone size: few
J gene: TRBJ2-5
D gene: -
V gene: TRBV19
CDR3 DNA: TGTGCCAGTAGCCCCACCTCCCGGAGGAGGGGAGAGACCCAGTACTTC
CDR3 protein: CASSPTSRRRGETQYF

clone size: -
J gene: TRBJ2-5
D gene: -
V gene: TRBV7-9
CDR3 DNA: TGTGCCAGCAGCTCCGGACAGTCAGGTGGAGAGACCCAGTACTTC
CDR3 protein: CASSSGQSGGETQYF

clone size: -
J gene: TRBJ2-3
D gene: -
V gene: TRBV4-1
CDR3 DNA: TGCGCCAGCCGAAGAGAGAGCGGAACAGAGGGAGAAGGAGATACGCAGTATTTT
CDR3 protein: CASRRESGTEGEGDTQYF

clone size: -
J gene: TRBJ2-1
D gene: TRBD2
V gene: TRBV15
CDR3 DNA: TGTGCCACCAAGCTGGACGGACTAGTCCTCGGTGAGCAGTTCTTC
CDR3 protein: CATKLDGLVLGEQFF

clone size: -
J gene: TRBJ2-5
D gene: TRBD1
V gene: TRBV19
CDR3 DNA: TGTGCCAGTAGTATTGGAGCCGGACAGGGTCCTTCGAGGGAGACCCAGTACTTC
CDR3 protein: CASSIGAGQGPSRETQYF

clone size: -
J gene: TRBJ1-5
D gene: -
V gene: TRBV18
CDR3 DNA: TGTGCCAGCTCACCACCCTTGGGTCAGCCCCAGCATTTT
CDR3 protein: CASSPPLGQPQHF

clone size: -
J gene: TRBJ1-1
D gene: -
V gene: TRBV5-5
CDR3 DNA: TGTGCCAGCAGCAGGGGGGACATGAACACTGAAGCTTTCTTT
CDR3 protein: CASSRGDMNTEAFF

clone size: -
J gene: TRBJ2-7
D gene: -
V gene: TRBV28
CDR3 DNA: TGTGCCAGCAGTTTAATCGACTCAGGAGTACACGAGCAGTACTTC
CDR3 protein: CASSLIDSGVHEQYF

clone size: -
J gene: TRBJ1-6
D gene: -
V gene: TRBV5-1
CDR3 DNA: TGCGCCAGCAGCTATGAAGGGCGTAATTCACCCCTCCACTTT
CDR3 protein: CASSYEGRNSPLHF

clone size: -
J gene: TRBJ2-7
D gene: TRBD1
V gene: TRBV7-2
CDR3 DNA: TGTGCCAGCAGCTCTAGGACAGGGGACATGTACGAGCAGTACTTC
CDR3 protein: CASSSRTGDMYEQYF

clone size: -
J gene: TRBJ1-3
D gene: -
V gene: TRBV7-7
CDR3 DNA: TGTGCCAGCAGCTTAAAGGGACCAGGGAGGGCTCGAAAGCGGGACACCATATATTTT
CDR3 protein: CASSLKGPGRARKRDTIYF

clone size: -
J gene: TRBJ1-3
D gene: -
V gene: TRBV28
CDR3 DNA: TGTGCCAGCAGTTTACAGGTTTCTGGAAACACCATATATTTT
CDR3 protein: CASSLQVSGNTIYF